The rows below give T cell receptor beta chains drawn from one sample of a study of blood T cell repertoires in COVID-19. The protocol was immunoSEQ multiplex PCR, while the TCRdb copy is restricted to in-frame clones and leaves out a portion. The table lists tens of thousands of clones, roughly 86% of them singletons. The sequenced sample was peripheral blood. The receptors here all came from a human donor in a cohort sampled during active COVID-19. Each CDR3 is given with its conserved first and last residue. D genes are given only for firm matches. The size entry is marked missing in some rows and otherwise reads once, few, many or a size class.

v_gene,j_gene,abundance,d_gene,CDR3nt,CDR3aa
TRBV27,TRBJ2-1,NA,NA,TGTGCCAGCAGTTTAGGGGATAGAGGGTTTGTTGAGCAGTTCTTC,CASSLGDRGFVEQFF
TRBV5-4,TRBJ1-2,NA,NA,TGTGCCAGCAGCCTTGACAGTTATGGCTACACCTTC,CASSLDSYGYTF
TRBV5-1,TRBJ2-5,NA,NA,TGCGCCAGCACAGTTGGCGGGACTCAGATGACCCAGTACTTC,CASTVGGTQMTQYF
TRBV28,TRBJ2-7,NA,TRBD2,TGTGCCAGCAGTCCCCTGGGGGAGGGCCTATCCTACGAGCAGTACTTC,CASSPLGEGLSYEQYF
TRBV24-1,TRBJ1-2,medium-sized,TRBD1,TGTGCCACCAGTGATAGGACAGGGTTGAAGTACACCTTC,CATSDRTGLKYTF
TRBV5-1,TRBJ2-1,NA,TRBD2,TGCGCCAGCAGCTTGTATCTAGCGGGGGCCTACAATGAGCAGTTCTTC,CASSLYLAGAYNEQFF
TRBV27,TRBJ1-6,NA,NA,TGTGCCAGCAGTTTACGGGTTGCAAATTCACCCCTCCACTTT,CASSLRVANSPLHF
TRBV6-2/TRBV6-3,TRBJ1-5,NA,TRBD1,TGTGCCAGCAGCCCGACGGGGGGACAGGGGCGTCAGCCCCAGCATTTT,CASSPTGGQGRQPQHF
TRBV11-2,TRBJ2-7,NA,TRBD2,TGTGCCAGCAGCTTAATACTAGCGGGAGGACGTCAGTACTTC,CASSLILAGGRQYF
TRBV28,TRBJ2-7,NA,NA,TGTGCCAGCAGACAGGTCTTGGTGGGAGGACAGTACTTC,CASRQVLVGGQYF
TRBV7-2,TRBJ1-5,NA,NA,TGTGCCAGCAGCTTATCGGGGGGAGGCAATCAGCCCCAGCATTTT,CASSLSGGGNQPQHF
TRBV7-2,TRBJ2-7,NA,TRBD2,TGTGCCAGCAGCTTGCGGGAGATCTCCTACGAGCAGTACTTC,CASSLREISYEQYF
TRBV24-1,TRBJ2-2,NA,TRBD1,TGTGCCACCAGGGGACAGGGGGCAACCGGGGAGCTGTTTTTT,CATRGQGATGELFF
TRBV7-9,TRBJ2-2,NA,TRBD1,TGTGCCAGCAGCTTAGGACAGGGGGAAGGCACCGGGGAGCTGTTTTTT,CASSLGQGEGTGELFF
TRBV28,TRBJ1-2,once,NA,TGTGCCAGCAGTTTCGGCAGGGGCAAAGGCTACACCTTC,CASSFGRGKGYTF
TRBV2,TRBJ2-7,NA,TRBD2,TGTGCCAGCAGAGTAGCGGGGAACTACGAGCAGTACTTC,CASRVAGNYEQYF
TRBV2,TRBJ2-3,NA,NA,TGTGCCAGCAGTGTTCGGAGGGTCGCAGATACGCAGTATTTT,CASSVRRVADTQYF
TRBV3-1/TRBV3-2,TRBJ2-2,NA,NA,TGTGCCAGCAGCCCAACGACAGTGCGGACCGGGGAGCTGTTTTTT,CASSPTTVRTGELFF